The present entry profiles one T cell receptor beta chain with its context. Its antigen is unknown. Some clones are missing from TCRdb's copy, which holds only in-frame ones; the method was immunoSEQ multiplex PCR. The sample holds tens of thousands of clones, more than 70% seen once. The data were obtained in a study of OX40 agonist ivuxolimab in advanced cancers. Study background: Participants could have had prior anti-PD-1, anti-PD-L1 or anti-CTLA-4 therapy, and less than 45% had some. Study-level results: Near-lowest levels of clonal expansion characterized partial responders at 0.1-3.0 mg/kg. Doses of 0.1 to 3.0 mg/kg were accompanied by clonal expansion of CD4+ and CD8+ blood T cells by week 6.

V lost 4 bases and J lost 0, with 13 bases in between. The CDR3 has 16 residues. CDR1 is SGHTA and CDR2 is FQGNSA in the germline V gene. Here the sequenced sample was CD4+ or CD8+ T cells sorted from blood, taken in a trial of the OX40 agonist ivuxolimab. The chain combines TRBV7-2 with TRBJ1-3; weak D call: TRBD1 (6 bases). The TCR comes from an adult with an advanced solid tumor such as melanoma, head and neck, liver or kidney cancer. The CDR3 loop is CASSSNPGASGNTIYF. The CDR3 nucleotides are TGTGCCAGCAGCTCCAATCCGGGGGCCTCTGGAAACACCATATATTTT.